Listed below are T cell receptor beta chains from one sample, sequenced in a study of blood T cell repertoires in COVID-19. The data were produced by immunoSEQ multiplex PCR, yet TCRdb's version contains in-frame clones alone and is incomplete. The repertoire has a few hundred thousand clones, 65% to 90% of them found once; the top ten carry around 7%. Sequenced material: peripheral blood. These receptor sequences come from a woman aged 45-59 years with acute or convalescent COVID-19. The CDR3 runs from the conserved cysteine through the conserved F or W. D genes are given only for firm matches. Clone sizes are given selectively: once, few, many, or a class where the clone is expanded.

clone size: .; D gene: TRBD1; V gene: TRBV5-6; J gene: TRBJ2-5; CDR3 DNA: TGTGCCAGCAGCTCACCTACCGGGACAGGGGGCCGGGAGACCCAGTACTTC; CDR3 protein: CASSSPTGTGGRETQYF
clone size: .; D gene: TRBD2; V gene: TRBV4-1; J gene: TRBJ2-7; CDR3 DNA: TGCGCCAGCAGCCTAACTCCAGCGGGAGGGCCCCACGAGCAGTACTTC; CDR3 protein: CASSLTPAGGPHEQYF
clone size: .; D gene: .; V gene: TRBV6-2/TRBV6-3; J gene: TRBJ1-2; CDR3 DNA: TGTGCCAGCAGCCCCCGGGGGGCGGTCTATGGCTACACCTTC; CDR3 protein: CASSPRGAVYGYTF
clone size: .; D gene: TRBD1; V gene: TRBV15; J gene: TRBJ1-2; CDR3 DNA: TGTGCCACCAGCAGAGATGGACAGGCTGGCTACACCTTC; CDR3 protein: CATSRDGQAGYTF
clone size: .; D gene: .; V gene: TRBV5-1; J gene: TRBJ1-4; CDR3 DNA: TGCGCCAGCAGCTTGGAAACGAGCGGGTCAGGGAATGAAAAACTGTTTTTT; CDR3 protein: CASSLETSGSGNEKLFF
clone size: .; D gene: .; V gene: TRBV2; J gene: TRBJ2-1; CDR3 DNA: TGTGCCAGCAGTGCGGACTTATTCGGGGAGCAGTTCTTC; CDR3 protein: CASSADLFGEQFF
clone size: few; D gene: TRBD2; V gene: TRBV7-2; J gene: TRBJ2-3; CDR3 DNA: TGTGCCAGCAGCTTAAAGGGGCTAGCGGGGGCCGGAATCACAGATACGCAGTATTTT; CDR3 protein: CASSLKGLAGAGITDTQYF
clone size: few; D gene: TRBD2; V gene: TRBV18; J gene: TRBJ2-7; CDR3 DNA: TGTGCCAGCTCCTTCGGACTAGCGGGGGTCTCCTACGAGCAGTACTTC; CDR3 protein: CASSFGLAGVSYEQYF
clone size: .; D gene: .; V gene: TRBV29-1; J gene: TRBJ1-2; CDR3 DNA: TGCAGCGTCCCGGGTGGCTATGGCTACACCTTC; CDR3 protein: CSVPGGYGYTF
clone size: .; D gene: .; V gene: TRBV19; J gene: TRBJ1-6; CDR3 DNA: TGTGCCAGTAGTATAGCAGGGGACTCACCCCTCCACTTT; CDR3 protein: CASSIAGDSPLHF
clone size: once; D gene: TRBD2; V gene: TRBV3-1/TRBV3-2; J gene: TRBJ2-7; CDR3 DNA: TGTGCCAGCAGCCAAGTGCCTAGCGGGAGTTCGGGCGAGCAGTACTTC; CDR3 protein: CASSQVPSGSSGEQYF
clone size: .; D gene: TRBD2; V gene: TRBV3-1/TRBV3-2; J gene: TRBJ2-7; CDR3 DNA: TGTGCCAGCAGCCAAGATGTGGCGGGGGGACGTAGGCAGTACTTC; CDR3 protein: CASSQDVAGGRRQYF
clone size: .; D gene: TRBD1; V gene: TRBV23-1; J gene: TRBJ1-1; CDR3 DNA: TGCGCCAGCAGTCAAGCCTCCTTGGACAGGCCGCTGAGCACTGAAGCTTTCTTT; CDR3 protein: CASSQASLDRPLSTEAFF
clone size: few; D gene: .; V gene: TRBV24-1; J gene: TRBJ2-3; CDR3 DNA: TGTGCCACCAGTGATCCACAGGTAGAATTCACAGATACGCAGTATTTT; CDR3 protein: CATSDPQVEFTDTQYF
clone size: .; D gene: .; V gene: TRBV25-1; J gene: TRBJ1-6; CDR3 DNA: TGTGCCAGCAGTGAATATTTCGCAGATTCACCCCTCCACTTT; CDR3 protein: CASSEYFADSPLHF
clone size: few; D gene: TRBD1; V gene: TRBV28; J gene: TRBJ2-1; CDR3 DNA: TGTGCCAGCAGCCCGACAGGGTTGGGCAATGAGCAGTTCTTC; CDR3 protein: CASSPTGLGNEQFF
clone size: .; D gene: TRBD2; V gene: TRBV11-2; J gene: TRBJ2-7; CDR3 DNA: TGTGCCAGCAGCTTAGGTCCCAGCGGGAGTTCCGAGCAGTACTTC; CDR3 protein: CASSLGPSGSSEQYF
clone size: few; D gene: .; V gene: TRBV21-1; J gene: TRBJ2-7; CDR3 DNA: TGTGCCAGCTCACCGATGGGGGAGGAGAACGAGCAGTACTTC; CDR3 protein: CASSPMGEENEQYF
clone size: few; D gene: .; V gene: TRBV7-2; J gene: TRBJ1-6; CDR3 DNA: TGTGCCAGCACCGGAGCGGGCAGGTGGGATTCACCCCTCCACTTT; CDR3 protein: CASTGAGRWDSPLHF
clone size: .; D gene: TRBD1; V gene: TRBV13; J gene: TRBJ2-1; CDR3 DNA: TGTGCCAGCAGCCCTATATGGGACAGGGACTATGAGCAGTTCTTC; CDR3 protein: CASSPIWDRDYEQFF
clone size: .; D gene: TRBD1; V gene: TRBV7-2; J gene: TRBJ1-2; CDR3 DNA: TGTGCCAGCATCTTTGGGGGACAGGGGAACTATGGCTACACCTTC; CDR3 protein: CASIFGGQGNYGYTF
clone size: .; D gene: .; V gene: TRBV6-2/TRBV6-3; J gene: TRBJ1-5; CDR3 DNA: TGTGCCAGCAGTTACTCGAGGCAGCCCCAGCATTTT; CDR3 protein: CASSYSRQPQHF
clone size: .; D gene: TRBD1; V gene: TRBV14; J gene: TRBJ1-1; CDR3 DNA: TGTGCCAGCAGCGACAGGGGTAACACTGAAGCTTTCTTT; CDR3 protein: CASSDRGNTEAFF
clone size: .; D gene: .; V gene: TRBV21-1; J gene: TRBJ2-1; CDR3 DNA: TGTGCCAGCAGCAAAGATCCAGCGGGGGACCCCTACAATGAGCAGTTCTTC; CDR3 protein: CASSKDPAGDPYNEQFF
clone size: .; D gene: .; V gene: TRBV24-1; J gene: TRBJ2-3; CDR3 DNA: TGTGCCACCAGTGACAGGCGGGGTACAGATACGCAGTATTTT; CDR3 protein: CATSDRRGTDTQYF
clone size: .; D gene: .; V gene: TRBV7-2; J gene: TRBJ1-1; CDR3 DNA: TGTGCCAGCAGGCCGGTCGGAGGAATGAACACTGAAGCTTTCTTT; CDR3 protein: CASRPVGGMNTEAFF
clone size: .; D gene: TRBD2; V gene: TRBV7-2; J gene: TRBJ2-1; CDR3 DNA: TGTGCCAGCAGCCGTAGAAGCGGGAGCTCCTACAATGAGCAGTTCTTC; CDR3 protein: CASSRRSGSSYNEQFF
clone size: .; D gene: .; V gene: TRBV5-6; J gene: TRBJ1-2; CDR3 DNA: TGTGCCAGCAGCAAAAAAGCGTCTAACTATGGCTACACCTTC; CDR3 protein: CASSKKASNYGYTF
clone size: .; D gene: TRBD2; V gene: TRBV4-3; J gene: TRBJ2-1; CDR3 DNA: TGCGCCAGCAGCCAGGACAGCGGGGGGGCCGGCAATGAGCAGTTCTTC; CDR3 protein: CASSQDSGGAGNEQFF
clone size: .; D gene: TRBD2; V gene: TRBV5-4; J gene: TRBJ2-3; CDR3 DNA: TGTGCCAGCGGAGCGGGGGCAGATACGCAGTATTTT; CDR3 protein: CASGAGADTQYF
clone size: once; D gene: .; V gene: TRBV5-1; J gene: TRBJ1-6; CDR3 DNA: TGCGCCAGCAGCTTGGATCGGGGGACGACTTCACCCCTCCACTTT; CDR3 protein: CASSLDRGTTSPLHF
clone size: .; D gene: TRBD1; V gene: TRBV11-2; J gene: TRBJ2-5; CDR3 DNA: TGTGCCAGCAGCTTATGGGGACAGGGGGGAGGAGAGACCCAGTACTTC; CDR3 protein: CASSLWGQGGGETQYF
clone size: .; D gene: .; V gene: TRBV5-5; J gene: TRBJ1-2; CDR3 DNA: TGTGCCAGCAGCTTACAGGGCTTGATCTATGGCTACACCTTC; CDR3 protein: CASSLQGLIYGYTF
clone size: .; D gene: TRBD1; V gene: TRBV5-1; J gene: TRBJ1-3; CDR3 DNA: TGCGCCAGCAGCTCGACAGGGAATGGAAACACCATATATTTT; CDR3 protein: CASSSTGNGNTIYF
clone size: few; D gene: TRBD1; V gene: TRBV30; J gene: TRBJ1-2; CDR3 DNA: TGTGCCTGGAGTCGGAAGACAGGGGGCTCGGATGGCTACACCTTC; CDR3 protein: CAWSRKTGGSDGYTF
clone size: few; D gene: TRBD1; V gene: TRBV2; J gene: TRBJ2-7; CDR3 DNA: TGTGCCAGCAAGAACAGGGGGTTCAACGAGCAGTACTTC; CDR3 protein: CASKNRGFNEQYF
clone size: .; D gene: .; V gene: TRBV6-5; J gene: TRBJ1-1; CDR3 DNA: TGTGCCAGCAGGACCGGCGGAAACACTGAAGCTTTCTTT; CDR3 protein: CASRTGGNTEAFF
clone size: .; D gene: TRBD2; V gene: TRBV11-3; J gene: TRBJ2-7; CDR3 DNA: TGTGCCAGCAGCTTAGATGTCCTAGCGGGAGGGCCCGAGAGTAACGAGCAGTACTTC; CDR3 protein: CASSLDVLAGGPESNEQYF
clone size: .; D gene: .; V gene: TRBV28; J gene: TRBJ2-3; CDR3 DNA: TGTGCCAGCAACGCCGGTCGGGATACGCAGTATTTT; CDR3 protein: CASNAGRDTQYF
clone size: .; D gene: TRBD1; V gene: TRBV19; J gene: TRBJ1-1; CDR3 DNA: TGTGCCAGTAGTAGAACCGGGACAGTAGAAGCTTTCTTT; CDR3 protein: CASSRTGTVEAFF
clone size: .; D gene: TRBD1; V gene: TRBV3-1/TRBV3-2; J gene: TRBJ2-7; CDR3 DNA: TGTGCCAGCAGCCAAGAGGGGTCTTGGGACAGGTCCTACGAGCAGTACTTC; CDR3 protein: CASSQEGSWDRSYEQYF
clone size: .; D gene: .; V gene: TRBV4-1; J gene: TRBJ2-2; CDR3 DNA: TGCGCCAGCAGCCAAGAAACGGGAGGGGAGCTGTTTTTT; CDR3 protein: CASSQETGGELFF
clone size: .; D gene: .; V gene: TRBV27; J gene: TRBJ2-4; CDR3 DNA: TGTGCCAGCAGTTCATCGCCAGGGCAGTTAAACATTCAGTACTTC; CDR3 protein: CASSSSPGQLNIQYF
clone size: .; D gene: TRBD1; V gene: TRBV4-2; J gene: TRBJ1-2; CDR3 DNA: TGTGCCAGCAGCCAAGACGCGACAGGGGTAGGTTATGGCTACACCTTC; CDR3 protein: CASSQDATGVGYGYTF
clone size: .; D gene: TRBD2; V gene: TRBV9; J gene: TRBJ2-3; CDR3 DNA: TGTGCCAGCAGCGTCGGACTAGCGGGCTTAGGACGCACAGATACGCAGTATTTT; CDR3 protein: CASSVGLAGLGRTDTQYF